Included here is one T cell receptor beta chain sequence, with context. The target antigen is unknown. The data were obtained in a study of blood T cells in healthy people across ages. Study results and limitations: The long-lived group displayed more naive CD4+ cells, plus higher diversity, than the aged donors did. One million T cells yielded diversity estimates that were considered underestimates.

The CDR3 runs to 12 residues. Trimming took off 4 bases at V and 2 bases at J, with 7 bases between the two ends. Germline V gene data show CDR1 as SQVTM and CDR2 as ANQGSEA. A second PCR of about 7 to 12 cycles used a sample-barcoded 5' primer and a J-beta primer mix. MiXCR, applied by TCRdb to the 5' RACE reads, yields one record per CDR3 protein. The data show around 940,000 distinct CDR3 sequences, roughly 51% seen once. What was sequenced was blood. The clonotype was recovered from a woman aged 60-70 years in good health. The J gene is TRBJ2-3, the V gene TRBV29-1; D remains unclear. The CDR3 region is CSVVQATDTQYF. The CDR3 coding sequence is TGCAGCGTTGTTCAGGCCACAGATACGCAGTATTTT.